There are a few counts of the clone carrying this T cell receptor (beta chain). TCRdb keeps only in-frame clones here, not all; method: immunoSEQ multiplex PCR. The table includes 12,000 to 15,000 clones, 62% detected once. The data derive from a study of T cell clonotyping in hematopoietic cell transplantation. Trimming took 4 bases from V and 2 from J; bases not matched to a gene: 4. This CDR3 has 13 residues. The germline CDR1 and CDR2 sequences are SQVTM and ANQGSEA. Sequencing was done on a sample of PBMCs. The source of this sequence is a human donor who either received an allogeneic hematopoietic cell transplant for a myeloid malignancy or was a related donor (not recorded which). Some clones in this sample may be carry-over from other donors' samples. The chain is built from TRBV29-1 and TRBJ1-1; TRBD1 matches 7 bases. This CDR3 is CSVAQGPNTEAFF. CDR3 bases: TGCAGCGTTGCACAGGGGCCTAACACTGAAGCTTTCTTT.